This TCR beta chain was recorded in a study of beta chain features in type 1 diabetes. The length of the CDR3 is 15 residues. Germline V lookup: CDR1 GTSNPN, CDR2 SVGIG (reference sequence). V shed 3 bases and J 3 bases; nucleotides not matched to a gene: 5. In the case of this clone: Antigen: not known.

The sequenced template was cDNA made from the entire isolated RNA. Profiling relied on immunoSEQ multiplex PCR, and the TCRdb table lists in-frame clones only, not all of them. The sample yields 150,000 to 190,000 clones, around 8.5% seen once. Donors underwent one heparinised blood draw, around 120 mL on average. Whole-study findings and limits: An over-representation of cells with high TCR expression could result from cDNA sequencing. TCRB CDR3 length was moderately but significantly reduced in all four CD4+ subsets of Type 1 diabetes patients. When VDJ junctions were examined, type 1 diabetes patients showed fewer insertions and more deletions.

The sequence was obtained from a man aged 18 to 29 in good health. The material sequenced was central memory CD4+ T cells from blood. The chain employs TRBV30 and TRBJ1-6; 7 bases agree with TRBD1. CDR3 in DNA: TGTGCCTGGAGGACCCAGGGGGGCTATAATTCACCCCTCCACTTT. Amino acid sequence: CAWRTQGGYNSPLHF.